A single sample gave rise to the 19 T cell receptor beta chains below, sequenced in a study of vaccination and CD4 T cells after COVID-19. These receptors are not linked to any known antigen. At the Johns Hopkins FTIC core, DNA taken from cultured CD4+ T cells was sequenced by way of the Oncomine TCR Beta short-read assay. TCRdb ran MiXCR on the PCR reads and lists one entry per CDR3 protein. This sample has more than 6,000 distinct CDR3 sequences; approximately 42% occur once, and the top ten carry roughly 25%. Treatment defined: approximately nine-day PBMC culture with coronavirus spike peptide pools or control peptides (ViraFEST assay). Sequences were obtained from CD4+ T cells from blood, cultured in vitro. The source of these receptors is a human donor who had recovered from COVID-19.

The gene calls are TRBV6-1 and TRBJ2-7; D remains ambiguous. The germline V gene encodes CDR1 MNHNS and CDR2 SASEGT. Trimming stripped 8 bases from V and 5 bases from J, with 13 bases between. The CDR3 runs to 12 residues. CDR3 bases: TGTGCCAGCTATTGGGATGGGGACGAGCAGTACTTC. Encoded protein: CASYWDGDEQYF.

This clonotype has only a few counts. This rearrangement joins TRBV7-2 to TRBJ2-5, with D possibly called TRBD1 or TRBD2 (5 bases each). Between the trimmed V and J ends, which lost 4 bases and 1 base, there was a span of 10 bases. In germline, CDR1 is SGHTA, CDR2 FQGNSA. This CDR3 region has 14 residues. CDR3 nucleotide sequence: TGTGCCAGCAGCTCGAGGGGCCTCCAAGAGACCCAGTACTTC. Its translation: CASSSRGLQETQYF.

This clonotype was counted a single time. The V call is TRBV6-1, the J call TRBJ2-3; possible D gene TRBD1, 5 bases. The CDR3 consists of 15 residues. Germline CDR1 is MNHNS and CDR2 is SASEGT. The V end lost 2 bases, the J end lost 2 bases, and 11 bases lay between the germline ends. The CDR3 loop is CASSEWGTYTDTQYF. The CDR3 nucleotides are TGTGCCAGCAGTGAATGGGGCACTTACACAGATACGCAGTATTTT.

The chain employs TRBV19 and TRBJ2-1; TRBD2 agrees at 7 bases. The germline CDR1 and CDR2 sequences are LNHDA and SQIVND (reference sequence). This CDR3 has 16 amino acids. V gave up 2 bases and J gave up 3 bases; unmatched junction bases: 7. The CDR3 coding sequence is TGTGCCAGTAGTATAATGAGGGAGGGTTTCTACAATGAGCAGTTCTTC. As protein: CASSIMREGFYNEQFF.

This rearrangement joins TRBV2 to TRBJ1-1; D is unclear. The V end was cut by 5 bases, the J end by 0 bases, with 10 bases between. Germline CDR1 reads SNHLY; CDR2 reads FYNNEI. This CDR3 spans 14 amino acids. The CDR3 loop is CASSTNGVNTEAFF. The CDR3 DNA is TGTGCCAGCAGTACTAACGGGGTGAACACTGAAGCTTTCTTT.

The chain is built from TRBV2 and TRBJ1-1, with TRBD1 as a possible D gene (6 bases). Germline V gene data show CDR1 as SNHLY and CDR2 as FYNNEI. There are 12 residues in the CDR3. The CDR3 spells CARRTDYSEAFF. The CDR3 nucleotides read TGTGCAAGAAGGACAGATTATTCTGAAGCTTTCTTT.

CDR3 DNA: TGTGCCAGCAGCGTAGATTCCCAGGGTAACCAGCCCCAGCATTTT. It is translated as CASSVDSQGNQPQHF. This rearrangement joins TRBV9 to TRBJ1-5, with D tentatively TRBD1 (5 bases). CDR3 size: 15 residues. In germline, CDR1 is SGDLS, CDR2 YYNGEE. With 0 bases removed from V and 7 bases from J, the gap between germline ends came to 14 bases.

This clonotype was found a few times. The rearrangement links TRBV2 to TRBJ1-5; 7 nucleotides agree with TRBD1. Germline values: CDR1 SNHLY, CDR2 FYNNEI. The CDR3 loop spans 14 amino acids. V shed 3 bases, J shed 4 bases, and the junction held 3 bases outside the gene matches. In nucleotides, the CDR3 is TGTGCCAGCAGTGACAAGGGGGCGAATCAGCCCCAGCATTTT. It specifies CASSDKGANQPQHF.

The chain is built from TRBV5-1 and TRBJ2-7; D uncertain. V lost 0 bases, J lost 11 bases, and 12 bases lay in between. Germline V gives CDR1 SGHRS, CDR2 YFSETQ. The CDR3 is 12 residues long. This CDR3 reads CASSLEEGREYF. The CDR3 DNA sequence: TGCGCCAGCAGCTTGGAGGAAGGACGAGAGTACTTC.

The genes are TRBV5-1 and TRBJ1-1, with a tentative D call TRBD1 (6 bases). Germline V CDR1 and CDR2: SGHRS, YFSETQ. Trimming cost V 4 bases and J 1 base, with 14 bases left between them. The CDR3 extends over 15 amino acids. The CDR3 bases are TGCGCCAGCAGCCCTTCGGGGGCCGAGAACACTGAAGCTTTCTTT. Translation gives CASSPSGAENTEAFF.

This clonotype was picked up a small number of times. The chain uses TRBV7-3 and TRBJ1-5, with D tentatively TRBD1 (6 bases). The V end was cut by 2 bases, the J end by 1 base, with 9 bases between. Germline loops: CDR1 SGHTA, CDR2 FQGTGA. CDR3 length: 15 amino acids. The CDR3 is CASSLSGVSNQPQHF. The CDR3 DNA follows: TGTGCCAGCAGCTTATCAGGGGTCAGCAATCAGCCCCAGCATTTT.

The chain uses TRBV6-1 and TRBJ1-5, with a weak D call TRBD1 (5 bases). The V end was cut by 7 bases, the J end by 6 bases, with 19 bases between. The CDR3 spans 15 residues. The germline CDR1 and CDR2 sequences are MNHNS and SASEGT. The CDR3 bases are TGTGCCAGCAACCCGGGGGTCCCTGGAAGTCAGCCCCAGCATTTT. Its protein product is CASNPGVPGSQPQHF.

This clonotype is medium-sized (0.01 to 0.1%) within its sample. The V gene is TRBV10-2, the J gene TRBJ1-5, with D possibly matching TRBD1 (5 bases). The CDR3 runs to 13 residues. CDR1 WSHSY and CDR2 SAAADI come from the germline V gene. Trimming took 11 bases from V and 5 from J, leaving 16 bases between them. The CDR3 nucleotides are TGCGCCTCGGGGGGGGTTCCTGATCAGCCCCAGCATTTT. Translation gives CASGGVPDQPQHF.

This chain connects TRBV20-1 to TRBJ2-1; 7 bases are a match to TRBD2. The CDR3 consists of 15 residues. The germline V gene has CDR1 DFQATT and CDR2 SNEGSKA (reference sequence). Trimming cost V 7 bases and J 3 bases; bases outside gene matches: 12. The CDR3 region is CSGIPGAGNYNEQFF. The CDR3, as DNA: TGCAGTGGGATCCCCGGAGCGGGGAACTACAATGAGCAGTTCTTC.

This chain connects TRBV20-1 to TRBJ2-6; maybe TRBD1 (6 bases). V lost 3 bases and J lost 2, with 23 bases in between. Germline CDR1 and CDR2: DFQATT and SNEGSKA (reference sequence). This CDR3 is built from 19 residues. CDR3 sequence reads: CSASLSPAGALTGANVLTF. The CDR3 region has the DNA TGCAGTGCTAGTCTTTCCCCGGCAGGGGCGCTGACTGGGGCCAACGTCCTGACTTTC.

This sequence joins TRBV20-1 and TRBJ2-3; 9 positions agree with TRBD2. From germline, CDR1 is DFQATT and CDR2 SNEGSKA (reference sequence). V gave up 6 bases and J gave up 0 bases; unmatched junction bases: 4. The CDR3 has 14 residues. The CDR3 DNA follows: TGCAGTGCGTCTAGCGGGACTAGCACAGATACGCAGTATTTT. It is translated as CSASSGTSTDTQYF.

The chain joins TRBV12-5 to TRBJ2-7; D is possibly TRBD1 (6 bases). Germline V gives CDR1 LGHNT, CDR2 FRNRAP. This CDR3 has 13 amino acids. Trimming took off 5 bases at V and 4 bases at J, with 12 bases between the two ends. The CDR3 sequence is CASGRDTNYEQYF. Written as DNA, the CDR3 is TGTGCTAGTGGTCGGGACACAAATTACGAGCAGTACTTC.

This clonotype was counted once. This chain connects TRBV6-1 to TRBJ2-5; D uncertain. Deletions cut 2 bases from V and 5 bases from J, with 18 bases between. Per germline, CDR1 MNHNS and CDR2 SASEGT. This CDR3 contains 16 residues. The CDR3 DNA follows: TGTGCCAGCAGTGAAAATAGAGGCGTTGGTGGGGAGACCCAGTACTTC. Its translation is CASSENRGVGGETQYF.

By proportion, this clonotype is large (0.1 to 1%). This chain links TRBV20-1 with TRBJ2-7; D is perhaps TRBD2 (7 bases). In germline, CDR1 is DFQATT, CDR2 SNEGSKA (reference sequence). CDR3 size: 14 residues. The V and J ends lost 1 base and 0 bases respectively, with 10 bases between them. CDR3 coding DNA: TGCAGTGCTAGAGCGGGGGGCAGCTCCTACGAGCAGTACTTC. Its translation is CSARAGGSSYEQYF.